The 24 T cell receptor beta chains below were found in one sample sequenced in a study of T-cell memory formation after mild COVID-19 (dated by TCRdb to the early 2020s). Library preparation was by 5' RACE. The listed sequencing device is Illumina NovaSeq 6000. TCRdb handled the public reads itself, with Q25 trimming in fastp and clone calling in MiXCR, and kept productive beta chains. Each entry is one CDR3 protein sequence, shown with its most common DNA and genes. A total of approximately 400,000 distinct CDR3 sequences appear in this sample, about a sixth of them only once. Of the sample, about 22% falls within the top ten clones. Specimen: PBMCs or a T cell subset sorted from them (not recorded which). The receptors come from a man between 18 and 29 years old who had mild COVID-19 (a few samples of this study predate the infection). The sample titles of this study are shuffled in the database, so cell type and time point are left out; the donor was told from shared clones.

This clonotype turned up a few times. This sequence joins TRBV3-1 and TRBJ1-6; D remains unclear. Per the germline V gene, CDR1 is LGHDT and CDR2 is YNNKEL (reference sequence). The CDR3 is 15 amino acids. Trimming removed 4 bases from V and 3 bases from J, with 10 bases in between. The CDR3 loop is CASSPRVDYNSPLHF. The CDR3 region has the DNA TGTGCCAGCAGCCCTCGGGTCGACTATAATTCACCCCTCCACTTT. The variable domain in full, completed from reference TRBV3-1 and TRBJ1-6, reads DTAVSQTPKYLVTQMGNDKSIKCEQNLGHDTMYWYKQDSKKFLKIMFSYNNKELIINETVPNRFSPKSPDKAHLNLHINSLELGDSAVYFCASSPRVDYNSPLHFGNGTRLTVT.

The genes are TRBV7-9 and TRBJ2-1, with 9 bases that match TRBD1. The CDR3 spans 16 residues. J gave up 1 base and V 6 bases, and 7 bases lay outside the gene matches. The germline V gene has CDR1 SEHNR and CDR2 FQNEAQ (reference sequence). The DNA for the CDR3 is TGTGCCAGCAGTAACGGACAGGGGAGATCCTACAATGAGCAGTTCTTC. Translation gives CASSNGQGRSYNEQFF.

This clonotype was observed at least ten times. The rearrangement links TRBV9 to TRBJ2-3; D perhaps matches TRBD1 (6 bases). Germline assignment: CDR1 SGDLS and CDR2 YYNGEE. This CDR3 is built from 15 residues. With 0 bases removed from V and 0 bases from J, the gap between germline ends came to 8 bases. The CDR3 DNA reads TGTGCCAGCAGCGTAGAAGGGGGAAGCACAGATACGCAGTATTTT. Translated, it gives CASSVEGGSTDTQYF.

This clonotype occurred many times. V is TRBV11-2 and J is TRBJ2-2; 8 positions match TRBD1. Germline CDR1 is SGHAT and CDR2 is FQNNGV. Trimming cost V 3 bases and J 7 bases; bases outside gene matches: 10. The CDR3 is 16 residues long. This CDR3 reads CASSLAGQGNDGELFF. For the CDR3, the DNA is TGTGCCAGCAGCTTGGCTGGACAGGGTAATGACGGGGAGCTGTTTTTT.

The chain uses TRBV12-5 and TRBJ1-1, with TRBD1 matching over 7 bases. The V gene's germline CDR1 is LGHNT and CDR2 FRNRAP. This CDR3 is 14 amino acids long. Losses at the gene ends were 4 bases for V and 7 bases for J; bases not matched to a gene: 9. The CDR3 DNA reads as TGTGCTAGTGGTTCCAGGGGGGCCCGGGATGAAGCTTTCTTT. This translates into CASGSRGARDEAFF. The variable domain in full, with the rest retrieved from reference TRBV12-5 and TRBJ1-1, is DARVTQTPRHKVTEMGQEVTMRCQPILGHNTVFWYRQTMMQGLELLAYFRNRAPLDDSGMPKDRFSAEMPDATLATLKIQPSEPRDSAVYFCASGSRGARDEAFFGQGTRLTVV.

This clonotype was counted between two and nine times. A read error is possible here, since a much larger clone lies one base away. The chain carries TRBV5-4 and TRBJ1-2; TRBD1 agrees at 7 bases. The CDR3 is made up of 13 amino acids. Trimming at V came to 5 bases and at J to 3 bases, leaving 4 bases not matched to a gene. Germline V CDR1 and CDR2: SGHNT, YYREEE (reference sequence). This CDR3 reads CASRGGLDYGYTF. The CDR3 DNA follows: TGTGCCAGCAGAGGGGGCTTAGACTATGGCTACACCTTC.

In this sample, this clonotype turned up a few times. J is TRBJ1-2 and V is TRBV7-9; 9 nucleotides align to TRBD1. The CDR3 covers 15 residues. Trimming took 1 base from V and 6 from J; bases not matched to a gene: 6. CDR1 is SEHNR and CDR2 is FQNEAQ in the germline V gene (reference sequence). DNA of the CDR3: TGTGCCAGCAGCTTAGGGTGGACAGGGGTCGATGGCTACACCTTC. Encoded protein: CASSLGWTGVDGYTF.

The chain joins TRBV11-3 to TRBJ1-1, with a weak D call TRBD1 (5 bases). The CDR3 has 13 residues. Germline V lookup: CDR1 SGHNT, CDR2 YENEEA. The V gene lost 8 bases and the J gene lost 5 bases, with 15 bases spanning the gap. The CDR3 bases are TGTGCCAGCGGTCCGGGGGGGACTACTGAAGCTTTCTTT. The encoded protein is CASGPGGTTEAFF.

The V call is TRBV5-1, the J call TRBJ1-6; TRBD1 aligns across 8 bases. This CDR3 has 17 residues. J was trimmed by 7 bases and V by 5 bases; bases with no gene match: 14. Germline-derived CDR1 and CDR2 are SGHRS and YFSETQ. The CDR3 DNA reads TGCGCCAGCAGAGTAGCAGGGGGCGTTCGGGGCAATTCACCCCTCCACTTT. It encodes CASRVAGGVRGNSPLHF.

The J gene is TRBJ2-7, the V gene TRBV7-9, with D possibly TRBD1 on 6 matching bases. The CDR3 runs to 15 residues. V lost 3 bases and J lost 0, with 12 bases in between. The V gene's germline CDR1 is SEHNR and CDR2 FQNEAQ (reference sequence). The CDR3 loop reads CASSLKGVSSYEQYF. DNA of the CDR3: TGTGCCAGCAGCTTGAAGGGGGTGAGCTCCTACGAGCAGTACTTC.

This clonotype has more than one count but fewer than ten. The rearrangement uses TRBV5-5 and TRBJ2-2; the D is unclear. Germline lookup yields CDR1 SGHKS and CDR2 YYEKEE (reference sequence). The CDR3 runs to 13 residues. V gave up 2 bases and J gave up 10 bases, with 12 bases separating them. The CDR3 is CASSFLIDVELFF. In DNA, the CDR3 is TGTGCCAGCAGCTTTCTGATCGACGTGGAGCTGTTTTTT.

In this sample, this clonotype turned up a few times. V is TRBV21-1 and J is TRBJ2-7. TRBV21-1 is termed a pseudogene. The CDR3 is 13 amino acids. The CDR3 protein is CASSRASVCEQYV. CDR3 coding DNA: TGTGCCAGCAGCAGGGCATCGGTCTGCGAGCAGTACGTC.

This clonotype turned up a few times. The chain has TRBV2 and TRBJ2-7, with D perhaps TRBD2 (5 bases). Germline V lookup: CDR1 SNHLY, CDR2 FYNNEI. Trimming took 2 bases from V and 6 from J, leaving 17 bases between them. The CDR3 is 15 amino acids. CDR3 in amino acids: CASSERGGSRREQYF. The CDR3 bases are TGTGCCAGCAGTGAACGGGGTGGTAGTCGACGCGAGCAGTACTTC.

This rearrangement joins TRBV6-1 to TRBJ2-2; 9 nucleotides match TRBD2. The V segment lost 4 bases and the J segment 1 base; nucleotides outside the gene matches: 4. Germline loops: CDR1 MNHNS, CDR2 SASEGT. This CDR3 has 16 residues. The CDR3 bases are TGTGCCAGCAGTGGCCCAGCGGGGGGGAACACCGGGGAGCTGTTTTTT. This codes for CASSGPAGGNTGELFF.

This clonotype was found many times. The chain has TRBV24-1 and TRBJ1-2; D not resolved. V gave up 3 bases and J gave up 2 bases, with 6 bases separating them. The CDR3 runs 13 residues. Germline V gives CDR1 KGHDR, CDR2 SFDVKD. DNA for the CDR3: TGTGCCACCAGTGATCGCAGGAACTATGGCTACACCTTC. Protein sequence: CATSDRRNYGYTF.

This clonotype appeared a few times. The chain links TRBV15 to TRBJ1-3, with D hard to call. CDR1 is LNHNV and CDR2 is YYDKDF in the germline V gene (reference sequence). Trimming took 4 bases from V and 4 from J, leaving 11 bases between them. This CDR3 has 14 residues. Written as DNA, the CDR3 is TGTGCCACCAGCACCCCCCGGCAGGGAAACACCATATATTTT. It translates to CATSTPRQGNTIYF. Drawing the rest from reference TRBV15 and TRBJ1-3, the complete variable domain is DAMVIQNPRYQVTQFGKPVTLSCSQTLNHNVMYWYQQKSSQAPKLLFHYYDKDFNNEADTPDNFQSRRPNTSFCFLDIRSPGLGDTAMYLCATSTPRQGNTIYFGEGSWLTVV.

This clonotype was recorded a few times. The chain combines TRBV7-2 with TRBJ2-5; D unresolved. The CDR3 has 13 residues. Germline V gene sequence: CDR1 SGHTA, CDR2 FQGNSA. The V and J ends lost 6 bases and 7 bases respectively, with 15 bases between them. As DNA, the CDR3 is TGTGCCAGCAGGGTGGCGGCTGAGGTGACCCAGTACTTC. Its translation: CASRVAAEVTQYF.

This clonotype came up many times. The rearrangement links TRBV3-1 to TRBJ2-5; D is unclear. The CDR3 has 16 residues. V was cut by 3 bases and J by 4 bases, with 18 bases left in between. Germline V gives CDR1 LGHDT, CDR2 YNNKEL (reference sequence). CDR3 sequence reads: CASSHKGGWATETQYF. In DNA form, the CDR3 reads TGTGCCAGCAGCCACAAAGGCGGCTGGGCAACAGAGACCCAGTACTTC.

There are a few counts of this clonotype. V gene TRBV2 combines with J gene TRBJ2-2; D is undetermined. The CDR3 covers 12 residues. Trimming took 2 bases from V and 7 from J, leaving 5 bases between them. Germline assignment: CDR1 SNHLY and CDR2 FYNNEI. This CDR3 reads CASSENGGELFF. The CDR3 DNA follows: TGTGCCAGCAGTGAAAATGGCGGGGAGCTGTTTTTT.

The CDR3 DNA is TGTGCCAGCAGCCCGATAGAAGCTCGAGAACCCTACAATGAGCAGTTCTTC. Protein sequence: CASSPIEAREPYNEQFF. This rearrangement joins TRBV12-3 or TRBV12-4 to TRBJ2-1; D is undetermined. The CDR3 sequence is 17 residues long. V lost 6 bases and J lost 2, with 20 bases in between.

The rearrangement links TRBV12-3 or TRBV12-4 to TRBJ2-1, with 7 bases matching TRBD1. The trim removed 4 bases at V and 0 bases at J, leaving 6 bases unmatched. This CDR3 spans 16 amino acids. CDR3: CASSSGTAYSYNEQFF. As DNA, the CDR3 is TGTGCCAGCAGTTCCGGGACAGCCTACTCCTACAATGAGCAGTTCTTC.

The rearrangement uses TRBV30 and TRBJ2-1, with TRBD2 matching over 7 bases. This CDR3 has 13 residues. In germline, CDR1 is GTSNPN, CDR2 SVGIG (reference sequence). The ends lost 3 bases at V and 10 bases at J; junction bases unmatched: 9. The DNA for the CDR3 is TGTGCCTGGAGCGGGGGGACCTTAGGCGAGCAGTTCTTC. Translated, it gives CAWSGGTLGEQFF.

The V gene is TRBV6-2 or TRBV6-3, the J gene TRBJ2-3, with D maybe TRBD1 (6 bases). The ends were cut back, 6 bases at V and 1 base at J, with 11 bases in the middle. CDR3 length: 14 residues. In germline, CDR1 is MNHEY, CDR2 SVGEGT. The CDR3 nucleotides are TGTGCCAGCAGCCGCAACAGGGGCACAGATACGCAGTATTTT. Translated, it gives CASSRNRGTDTQYF.

This clonotype was observed a few times. The chain has TRBV6-4 and TRBJ2-2; unclear D gene. Germline V gene data show CDR1 as MRHNA and CDR2 as SNTAGT. This CDR3 comprises 15 residues. Trimming shortened V by 3 bases and J by 0 bases, and 8 bases separated the two germline ends. The CDR3 DNA is TGTGCCAGCAGTGAGCGGTCCTCGAACACCGGGGAGCTGTTTTTT. As protein: CASSERSSNTGELFF.